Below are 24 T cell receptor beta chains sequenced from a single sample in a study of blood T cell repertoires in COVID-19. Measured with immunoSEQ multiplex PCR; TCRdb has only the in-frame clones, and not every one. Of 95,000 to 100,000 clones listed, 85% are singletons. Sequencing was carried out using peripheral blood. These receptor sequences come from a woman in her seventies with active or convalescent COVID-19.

The CDR3 protein is CASSFAGSYEQYF. Written as DNA, the CDR3 is TGCGCCAGCAGCTTTGCGGGATCCTACGAGCAGTACTTC. J is TRBJ2-7 and V is TRBV5-1, with D possibly being TRBD2 (6 bases). Looked up from germline, CDR1 is SGHRS and CDR2 is YFSETQ. The V end lost 2 bases, the J end lost 1 base, and 7 bases lay between the germline ends. This CDR3 is 13 amino acids long.

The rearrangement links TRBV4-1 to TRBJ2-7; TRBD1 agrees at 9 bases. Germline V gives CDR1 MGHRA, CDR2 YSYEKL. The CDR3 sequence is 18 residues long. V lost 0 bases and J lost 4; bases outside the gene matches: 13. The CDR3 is CASSQDVPTGTGTYEQYF. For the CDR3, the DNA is TGCGCCAGCAGCCAAGATGTACCTACCGGGACAGGGACTTACGAGCAGTACTTC.

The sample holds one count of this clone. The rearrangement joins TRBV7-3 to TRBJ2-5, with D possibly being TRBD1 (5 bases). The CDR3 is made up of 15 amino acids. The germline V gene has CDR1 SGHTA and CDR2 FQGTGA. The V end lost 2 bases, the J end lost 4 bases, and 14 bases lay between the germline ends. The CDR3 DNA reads TGTGCCAGCAGCTTATCTCAGGGTGGCGTAGAGACCCAGTACTTC. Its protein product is CASSLSQGGVETQYF.

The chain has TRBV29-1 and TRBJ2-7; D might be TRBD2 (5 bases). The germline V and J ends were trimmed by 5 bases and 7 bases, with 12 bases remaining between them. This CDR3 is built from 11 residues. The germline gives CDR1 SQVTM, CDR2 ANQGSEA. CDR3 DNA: TGCAGCGTTAGCCTAGCCGAGGAGCAGTACTTC. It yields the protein CSVSLAEEQYF.

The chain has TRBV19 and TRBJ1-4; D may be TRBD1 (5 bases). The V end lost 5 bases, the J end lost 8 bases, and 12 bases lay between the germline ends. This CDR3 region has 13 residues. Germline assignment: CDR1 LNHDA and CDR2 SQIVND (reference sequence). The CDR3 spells CASSVGGFEKLFF. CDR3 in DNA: TGTGCCAGTAGTGTGGGGGGTTTCGAAAAACTGTTTTTT.

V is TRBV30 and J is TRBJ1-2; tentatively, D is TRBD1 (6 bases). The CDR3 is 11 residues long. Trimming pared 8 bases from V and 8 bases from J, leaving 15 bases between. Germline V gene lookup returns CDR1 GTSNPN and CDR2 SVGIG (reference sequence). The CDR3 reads CALQTGVGYTF. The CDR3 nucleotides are TGTGCCCTCCAGACAGGCGTGGGCTACACCTTC.

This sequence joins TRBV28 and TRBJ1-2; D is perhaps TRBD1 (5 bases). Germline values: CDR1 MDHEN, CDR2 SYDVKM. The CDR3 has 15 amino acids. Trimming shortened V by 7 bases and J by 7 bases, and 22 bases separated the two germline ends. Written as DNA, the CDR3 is TGTGCCAGCACACCCTTCGGGGGAGATGGATCTGGCTACACCTTC. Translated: CASTPFGGDGSGYTF.

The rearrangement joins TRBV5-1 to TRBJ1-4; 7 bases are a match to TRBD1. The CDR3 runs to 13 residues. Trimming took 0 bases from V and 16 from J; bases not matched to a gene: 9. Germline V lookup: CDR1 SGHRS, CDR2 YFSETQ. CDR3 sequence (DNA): TGCGCCAGCAGCTTGGAAGGCAGGGGGTCGTGGTTTTTT. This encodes CASSLEGRGSWFF.

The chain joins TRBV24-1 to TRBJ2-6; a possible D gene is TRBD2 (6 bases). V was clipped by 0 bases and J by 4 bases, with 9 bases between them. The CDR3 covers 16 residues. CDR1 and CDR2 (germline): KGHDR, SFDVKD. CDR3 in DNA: TGTGCCACCAGTGATTTGGCGGGGACCGGGGCCAACGTCCTGACTTTC. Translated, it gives CATSDLAGTGANVLTF.

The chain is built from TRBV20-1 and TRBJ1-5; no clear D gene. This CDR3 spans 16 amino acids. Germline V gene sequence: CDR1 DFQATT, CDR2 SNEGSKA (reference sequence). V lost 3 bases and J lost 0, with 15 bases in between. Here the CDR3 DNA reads TGCAGTGCTAGTGATCCGGGGAGGTTTAGCAATCAGCCCCAGCATTTT. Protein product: CSASDPGRFSNQPQHF.

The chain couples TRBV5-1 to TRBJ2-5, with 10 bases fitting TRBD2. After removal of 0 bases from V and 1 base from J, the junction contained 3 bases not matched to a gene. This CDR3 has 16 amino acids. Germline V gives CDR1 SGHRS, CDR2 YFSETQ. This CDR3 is CASSLVSSGGQETQYF. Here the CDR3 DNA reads TGCGCCAGCAGCTTGGTGTCTAGCGGGGGCCAAGAGACCCAGTACTTC. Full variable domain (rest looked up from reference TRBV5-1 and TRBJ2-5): KAGVTQTPRYLIKTRGQQVTLSCSPISGHRSVSWYQQTPGQGLQFLFEYFSETQRNKGNFPGRFSGRQFSNSRSEMNVSTLELGDSALYLCASSLVSSGGQETQYFGPGTRLLVL.

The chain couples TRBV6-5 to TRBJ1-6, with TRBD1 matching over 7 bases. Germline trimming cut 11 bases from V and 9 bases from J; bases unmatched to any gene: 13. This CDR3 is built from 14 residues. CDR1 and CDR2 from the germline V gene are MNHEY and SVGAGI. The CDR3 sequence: CAQNPTGNSSPLHF. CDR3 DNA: TGTGCCCAAAACCCGACAGGGAACAGTTCACCCCTCCACTTT.

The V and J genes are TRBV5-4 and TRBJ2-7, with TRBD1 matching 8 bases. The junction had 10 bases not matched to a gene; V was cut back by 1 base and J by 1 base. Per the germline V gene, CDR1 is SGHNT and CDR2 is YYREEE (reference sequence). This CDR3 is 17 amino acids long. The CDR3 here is CASSLSGQGRRSYEQYF. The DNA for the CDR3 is TGTGCCAGCAGCTTGAGCGGACAGGGAAGAAGGTCCTACGAGCAGTACTTC.

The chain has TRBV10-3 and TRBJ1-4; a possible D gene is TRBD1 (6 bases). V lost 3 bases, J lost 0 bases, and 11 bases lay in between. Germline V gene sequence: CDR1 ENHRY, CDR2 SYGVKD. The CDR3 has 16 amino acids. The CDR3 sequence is CAISDPGDSTNEKLFF. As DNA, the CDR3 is TGTGCCATCAGTGACCCAGGGGATTCAACTAATGAAAAACTGTTTTTT.

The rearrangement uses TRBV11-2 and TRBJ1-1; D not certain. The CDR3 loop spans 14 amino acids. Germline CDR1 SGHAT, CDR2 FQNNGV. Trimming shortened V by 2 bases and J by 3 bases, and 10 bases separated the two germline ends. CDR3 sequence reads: CASSLIPGYTEAFF. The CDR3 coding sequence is TGTGCCAGCAGCTTAATACCGGGATACACTGAAGCTTTCTTT. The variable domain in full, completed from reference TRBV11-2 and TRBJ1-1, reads EAGVAQSPRYKIIEKRQSVAFWCNPISGHATLYWYQQILGQGPKLLIQFQNNGVVDDSQLPKDRFSAERLKGVDSTLKIQPAKLEDSAVYLCASSLIPGYTEAFFGQGTRLTVV.

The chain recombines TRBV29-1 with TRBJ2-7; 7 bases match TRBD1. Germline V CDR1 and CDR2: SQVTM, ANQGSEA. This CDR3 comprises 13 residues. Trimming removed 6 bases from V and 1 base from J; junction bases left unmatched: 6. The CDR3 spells CSVSYRGSYEQYF. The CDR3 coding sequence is TGCAGCGTGAGCTACAGGGGATCCTACGAGCAGTACTTC.

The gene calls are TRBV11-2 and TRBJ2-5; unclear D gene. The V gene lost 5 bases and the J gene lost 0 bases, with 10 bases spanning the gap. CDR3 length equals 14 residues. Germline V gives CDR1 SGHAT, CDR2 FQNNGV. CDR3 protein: CASSLPMNQETQYF. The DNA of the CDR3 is TGTGCCAGCAGCCTACCAATGAACCAAGAGACCCAGTACTTC. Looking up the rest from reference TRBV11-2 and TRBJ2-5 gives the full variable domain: EAGVAQSPRYKIIEKRQSVAFWCNPISGHATLYWYQQILGQGPKLLIQFQNNGVVDDSQLPKDRFSAERLKGVDSTLKIQPAKLEDSAVYLCASSLPMNQETQYFGPGTRLLVL.

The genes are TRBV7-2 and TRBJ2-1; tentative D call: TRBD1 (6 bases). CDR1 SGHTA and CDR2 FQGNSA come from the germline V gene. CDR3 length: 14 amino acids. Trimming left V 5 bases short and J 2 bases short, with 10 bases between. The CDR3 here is CASSRRGPYNEQFF. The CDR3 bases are TGTGCCAGCAGCCGCAGGGGTCCCTACAATGAGCAGTTCTTC. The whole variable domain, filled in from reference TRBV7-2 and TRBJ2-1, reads GAGVSQSPSNKVTEKGKDVELRCDPISGHTALYWYRQSLGQGLEFLIYFQGNSAPDKSGLPSDRFSAERTGGSVSTLTIQRTQQEDSAVYLCASSRRGPYNEQFFGPGTRLTVL.

The CDR3 region is CASSTPQGAGTGELFF. As DNA, the CDR3 is TGTGCCAGCAGCACCCCGCAGGGGGCGGGCACCGGGGAGCTGTTTTTT. The rearrangement uses TRBV6-2 or TRBV6-3 and TRBJ2-2, with 8 bases aligning to TRBD1. The CDR3 consists of 16 residues. Unmatched junction bases numbered 10, after V lost 6 bases and J lost 4 bases. Germline V gene sequence: CDR1 MNHEY, CDR2 SVGEGT.

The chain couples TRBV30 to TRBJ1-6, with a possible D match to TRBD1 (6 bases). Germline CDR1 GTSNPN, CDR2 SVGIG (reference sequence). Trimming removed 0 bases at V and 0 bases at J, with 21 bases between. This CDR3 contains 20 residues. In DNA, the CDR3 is TGTGCCTGGAGTGTAAAGAGGGGGGGTCCCCGGAGCTCCTATAATTCACCCCTCCACTTT. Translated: CAWSVKRGGPRSSYNSPLHF.

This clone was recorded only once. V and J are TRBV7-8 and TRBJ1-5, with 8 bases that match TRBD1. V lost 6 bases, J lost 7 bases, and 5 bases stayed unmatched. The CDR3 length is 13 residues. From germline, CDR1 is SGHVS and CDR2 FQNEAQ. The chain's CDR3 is CASSMGQEQPQHF. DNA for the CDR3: TGTGCCAGCAGTATGGGACAGGAACAGCCCCAGCATTTT.

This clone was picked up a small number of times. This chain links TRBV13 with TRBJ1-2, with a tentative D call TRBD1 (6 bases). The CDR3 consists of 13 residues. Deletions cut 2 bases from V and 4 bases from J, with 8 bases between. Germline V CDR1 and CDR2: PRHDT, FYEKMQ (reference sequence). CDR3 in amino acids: CASSLYRAYGYTF. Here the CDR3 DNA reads TGTGCCAGCAGCTTATACAGGGCCTATGGCTACACCTTC.

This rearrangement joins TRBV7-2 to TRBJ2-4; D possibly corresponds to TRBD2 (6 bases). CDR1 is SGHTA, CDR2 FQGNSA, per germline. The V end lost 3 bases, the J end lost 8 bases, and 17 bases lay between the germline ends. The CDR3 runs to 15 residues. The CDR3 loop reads CASSLGSGEFHIQYF. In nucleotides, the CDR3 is TGTGCCAGCAGCTTGGGCTCGGGGGAATTTCACATTCAGTACTTC.

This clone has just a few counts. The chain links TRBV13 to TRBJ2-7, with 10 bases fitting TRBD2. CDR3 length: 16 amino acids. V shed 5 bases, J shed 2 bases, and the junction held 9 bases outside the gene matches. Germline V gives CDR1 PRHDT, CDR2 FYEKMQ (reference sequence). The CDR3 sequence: CASSHNSAGGTYEQYF. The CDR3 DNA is TGTGCCAGCAGCCATAATTCAGCGGGAGGGACCTACGAGCAGTACTTC. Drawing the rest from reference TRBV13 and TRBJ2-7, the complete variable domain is AAGVIQSPRHLIKEKRETATLKCYPIPRHDTVYWYQQGPGQDPQFLISFYEKMQSDKGSIPDRFSAQQFSDYHSELNMSSLELGDSALYFCASSHNSAGGTYEQYFGPGTRLTVT.